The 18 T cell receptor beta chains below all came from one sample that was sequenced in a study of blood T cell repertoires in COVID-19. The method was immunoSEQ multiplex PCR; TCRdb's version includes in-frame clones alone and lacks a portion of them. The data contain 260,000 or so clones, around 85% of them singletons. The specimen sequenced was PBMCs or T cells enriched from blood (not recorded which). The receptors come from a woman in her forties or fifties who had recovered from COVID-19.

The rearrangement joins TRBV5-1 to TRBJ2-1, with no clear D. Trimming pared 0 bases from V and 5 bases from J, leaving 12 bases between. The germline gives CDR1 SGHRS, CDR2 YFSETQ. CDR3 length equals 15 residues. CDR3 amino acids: CASSLDGSANNEQFF. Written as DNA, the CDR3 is TGCGCCAGCAGCTTGGATGGCAGTGCAAACAATGAGCAGTTCTTC. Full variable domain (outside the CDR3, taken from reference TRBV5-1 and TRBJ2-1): KAGVTQTPRYLIKTRGQQVTLSCSPISGHRSVSWYQQTPGQGLQFLFEYFSETQRNKGNFPGRFSGRQFSNSRSEMNVSTLELGDSALYLCASSLDGSANNEQFFGPGTRLTVL.

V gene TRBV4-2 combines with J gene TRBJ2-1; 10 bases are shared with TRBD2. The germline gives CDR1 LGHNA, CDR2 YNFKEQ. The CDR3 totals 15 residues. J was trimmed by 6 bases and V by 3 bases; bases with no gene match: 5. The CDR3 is CASSHVSSGSNEQFF. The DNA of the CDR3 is TGTGCCAGCAGCCACGTTTCTAGCGGGAGCAATGAGCAGTTCTTC.

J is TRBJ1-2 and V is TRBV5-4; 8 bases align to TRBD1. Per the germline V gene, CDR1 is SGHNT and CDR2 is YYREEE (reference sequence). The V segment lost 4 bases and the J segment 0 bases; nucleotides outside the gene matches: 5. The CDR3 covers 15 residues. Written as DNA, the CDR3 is TGTGCCAGCAGCCCGGGACAGGACGCTAACTATGGCTACACCTTC. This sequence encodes CASSPGQDANYGYTF.

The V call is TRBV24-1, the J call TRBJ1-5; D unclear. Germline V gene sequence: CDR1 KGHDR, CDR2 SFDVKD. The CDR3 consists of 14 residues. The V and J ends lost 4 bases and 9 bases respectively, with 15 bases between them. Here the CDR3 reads CATSDHIRGSPQHF. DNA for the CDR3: TGTGCCACCAGTGACCACATCCGGGGATCGCCCCAGCATTTT.

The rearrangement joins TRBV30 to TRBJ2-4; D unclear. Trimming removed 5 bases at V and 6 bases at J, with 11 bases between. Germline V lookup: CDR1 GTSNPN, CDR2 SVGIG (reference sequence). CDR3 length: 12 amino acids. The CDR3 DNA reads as TGTGCCTGGGCCTTACAGAGAAACATTCAGTACTTC. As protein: CAWALQRNIQYF.

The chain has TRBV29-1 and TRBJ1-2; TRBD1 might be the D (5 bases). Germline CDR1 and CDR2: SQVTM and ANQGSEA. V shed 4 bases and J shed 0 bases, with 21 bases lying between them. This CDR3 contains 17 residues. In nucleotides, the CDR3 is TGCAGCGTTGGGGCGTCTCGGTCAGGGTTGTCTAACTATGGCTACACCTTC. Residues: CSVGASRSGLSNYGYTF. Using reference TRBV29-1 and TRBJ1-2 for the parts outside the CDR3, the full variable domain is SAVISQKPSRDICQRGTSLTIQCQVDSQVTMMFWYRQQPGQSLTLIATANQGSEATYESGFVIDKFPISRPNLTFSTLTVSNMSPEDSSIYLCSVGASRSGLSNYGYTFGSGTRLTVV.

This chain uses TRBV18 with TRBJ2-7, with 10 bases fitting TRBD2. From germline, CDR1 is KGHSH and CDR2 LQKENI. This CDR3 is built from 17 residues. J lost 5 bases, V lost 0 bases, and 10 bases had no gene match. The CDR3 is CASSPPVIASGSDEQYF. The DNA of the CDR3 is TGTGCCAGCTCACCACCGGTAATCGCTAGCGGGAGTGACGAGCAGTACTTC.

The CDR3 reads CASSSRNTEAFF. As DNA, the CDR3 is TGTGCCAGCAGCTCCCGGAACACTGAAGCTTTCTTT. The genes are TRBV7-9 and TRBJ1-1; D is unclear. This CDR3 is built from 12 residues. Trimming stripped 4 bases from V and 1 base from J, with 4 bases between. The germline CDR1 and CDR2 sequences are SEHNR and FQNEAQ (reference sequence).

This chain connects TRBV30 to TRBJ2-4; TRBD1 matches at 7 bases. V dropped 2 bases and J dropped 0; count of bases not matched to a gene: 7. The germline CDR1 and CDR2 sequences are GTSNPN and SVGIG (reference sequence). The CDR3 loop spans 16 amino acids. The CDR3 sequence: CAWSRTGDIAKNIQYF. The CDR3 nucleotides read TGTGCCTGGAGTAGGACAGGAGACATAGCCAAAAACATTCAGTACTTC. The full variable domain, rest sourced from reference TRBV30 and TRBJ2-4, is SQTIHQWPATLVQPVGSPLSLECTVEGTSNPNLYWYRQAAGRGLQLLFYSVGIGQISSEVPQNLSASRPQDRQFILSSKKLLLSDSGFYLCAWSRTGDIAKNIQYFGAGTRLSVL.

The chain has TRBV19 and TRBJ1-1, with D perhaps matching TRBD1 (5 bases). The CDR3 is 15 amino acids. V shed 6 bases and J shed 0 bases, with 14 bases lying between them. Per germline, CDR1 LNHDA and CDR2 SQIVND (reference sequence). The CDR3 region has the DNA TGTGCCAGTAGGGTAGGGGTGGAAATGAACACTGAAGCTTTCTTT. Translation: CASRVGVEMNTEAFF.

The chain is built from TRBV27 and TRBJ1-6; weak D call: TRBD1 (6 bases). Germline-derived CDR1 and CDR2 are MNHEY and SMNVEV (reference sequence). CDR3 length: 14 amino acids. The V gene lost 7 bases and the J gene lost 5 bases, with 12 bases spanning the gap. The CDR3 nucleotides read TGTGCCAGCAAAGAACAGGGAGATAATTCACCCCTCCACTTT. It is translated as CASKEQGDNSPLHF.

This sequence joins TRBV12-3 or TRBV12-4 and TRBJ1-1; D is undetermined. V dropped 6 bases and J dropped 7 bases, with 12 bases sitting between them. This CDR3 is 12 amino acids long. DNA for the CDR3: TGTGCCAGCAGGCCCCAGGTTGGTGAAGCTTTCTTT. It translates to CASRPQVGEAFF.

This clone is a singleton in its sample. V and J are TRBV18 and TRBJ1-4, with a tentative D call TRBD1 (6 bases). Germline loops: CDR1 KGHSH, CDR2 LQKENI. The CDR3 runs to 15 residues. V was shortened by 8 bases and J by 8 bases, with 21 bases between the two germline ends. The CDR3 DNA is TGTGCCAGCCATGCCCCCGACAGGCTGGGGGAAAAACTGTTTTTT. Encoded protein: CASHAPDRLGEKLFF.

The CDR3 DNA sequence: TGCGCCAGCAGCTGGATTACAGTCTCTGGGGCCAACGTCCTGACTTTC. Translation gives CASSWITVSGANVLTF. The chain has TRBV5-1 and TRBJ2-6; D is unresolved. This CDR3 is 16 amino acids long. Germline loops: CDR1 SGHRS, CDR2 YFSETQ. The V and J ends lost 3 bases and 0 bases respectively, with 10 bases between them.

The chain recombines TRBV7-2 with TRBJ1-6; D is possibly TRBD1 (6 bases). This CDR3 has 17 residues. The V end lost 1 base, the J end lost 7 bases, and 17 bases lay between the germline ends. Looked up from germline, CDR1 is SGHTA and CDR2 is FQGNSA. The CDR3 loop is CASSLGTAGLVNSPLHF. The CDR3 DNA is TGTGCCAGCAGCTTAGGGACAGCAGGGTTGGTGAATTCACCCCTCCACTTT.

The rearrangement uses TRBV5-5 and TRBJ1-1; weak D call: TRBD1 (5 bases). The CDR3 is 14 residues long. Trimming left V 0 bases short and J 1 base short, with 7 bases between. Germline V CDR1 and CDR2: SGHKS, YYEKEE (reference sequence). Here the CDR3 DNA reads TGTGCCAGCAGCTTGGTAGGGGCGAACACTGAAGCTTTCTTT. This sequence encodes CASSLVGANTEAFF.

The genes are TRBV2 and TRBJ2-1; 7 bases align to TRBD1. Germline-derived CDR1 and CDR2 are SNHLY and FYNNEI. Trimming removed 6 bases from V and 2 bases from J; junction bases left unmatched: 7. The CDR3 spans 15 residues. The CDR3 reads CASSRQGTPYNEQFF. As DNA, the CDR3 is TGTGCCAGCAGCCGACAGGGAACACCCTACAATGAGCAGTTCTTC.

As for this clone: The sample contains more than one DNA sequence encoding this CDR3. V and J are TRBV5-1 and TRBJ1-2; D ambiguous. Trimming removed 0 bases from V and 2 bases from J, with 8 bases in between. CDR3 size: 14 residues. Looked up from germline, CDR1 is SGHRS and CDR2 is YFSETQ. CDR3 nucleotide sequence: TGCGCCAGCAGCTTGGAGAGAGGGAACTATGGCTACACCTTC. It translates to CASSLERGNYGYTF.